These 21 T cell receptor beta chains share one sample of origin, sequenced in a study of shared clonotypes between healthy human individuals (dated by TCRdb to the early 2020s). The protocol used for the library was the immunoSEQ multiplex PCR assay. Not all clones reach the TCRdb copy of this immuneACCESS table, which keeps in-frame sequences only. Checked studies attribute under half of the gap to unresolved V genes and leave the rest unexplained. The sample has roughly 2,500,000 clones on record, approximately 93% of them singletons. The ten largest clonotypes hold 0.35% to 0.45% of the sample. Sequencing was performed on naive CD4+ T cells from PBMCs. The cell subset or site label of this sample denotes: CD45RA+ positively selected. The source of these receptors is a man aged 18 to 30 in good health. Some clones in this sample may be carry-over from other donors' samples.

The J gene is TRBJ2-3, the V gene TRBV27, with D hard to call. Germline V gene lookup returns CDR1 MNHEY and CDR2 SMNVEV (reference sequence). Trimming took off 7 bases at V and 4 bases at J, with 18 bases between the two ends. The CDR3 is 15 residues long. The CDR3 sequence: CASNSAELRSDTQYF. CDR3 sequence (DNA): TGTGCCAGCAATTCCGCGGAGCTAAGGTCAGATACGCAGTATTTT.

The V and J genes are TRBV28 and TRBJ2-4; D could derive from TRBD1 or TRBD2 (5 bases each). CDR1 MDHEN and CDR2 SYDVKM come from the germline V gene. The V end lost 8 bases, the J end lost 0 bases, and 20 bases lay between the germline ends. This CDR3 is 17 amino acids long. Written as DNA, the CDR3 is TGTGCCAGCGGACACATGTGGGGGTCTGAAGCCAAAAACATTCAGTACTTC. It yields the protein CASGHMWGSEAKNIQYF.

This rearrangement joins TRBV27 to TRBJ2-1; D uncertain. Germline V gives CDR1 MNHEY, CDR2 SMNVEV (reference sequence). CDR3 length: 15 amino acids. V was shortened by 8 bases and J by 5 bases, with 19 bases between the two germline ends. The CDR3 spells CASYQTWRSHNEQFF. CDR3 sequence (DNA): TGTGCCAGCTACCAAACCTGGCGGTCTCACAATGAGCAGTTCTTC.

The chain has TRBV21-1 and TRBJ1-1; the table calls TRBD1, which could not be checked here. TRBV21-1 is annotated as a pseudogene. The CDR3 runs to 16 residues. For the CDR3, the DNA is TGTGCCAGCAGCGAAGACAGGGAGCGGATGAACACTGAAGCTTTCTTT. It encodes CASSEDRERMNTEAFF.

The chain couples TRBV9 to TRBJ1-2, with D hard to call. Germline V CDR1 and CDR2: SGDLS, YYNGEE. V was trimmed by 0 bases and J by 4 bases, leaving 13 bases between them. CDR3 size: 15 residues. The CDR3 DNA reads as TGTGCCAGCAGCGTAGGGACGGACCCCGCCTATGGCTACACCTTC. Amino acids: CASSVGTDPAYGYTF.

Of note for this clone: The sample has other DNA sequences that encode this CDR3 too. This chain links TRBV10-3 with TRBJ2-7; 8 nucleotides line up with TRBD1. This CDR3 is built from 14 residues. Germline CDR1 reads ENHRY; CDR2 reads SYGVKD. With V trimmed by 6 bases and J by 0 bases, 4 bases remained unmatched. The CDR3: CAIRSDRGSYEQYF. The CDR3 coding sequence is TGTGCCATCAGGAGCGACAGGGGCTCCTACGAGCAGTACTTC.

The chain carries TRBV2 and TRBJ2-7; TRBD2 aligns across 8 bases. J gave up 0 bases and V 10 bases, and 11 bases lay outside the gene matches. The CDR3 loop spans 15 amino acids. Germline V CDR1 and CDR2: SNHLY, FYNNEI. The CDR3 spells CATTGSGSLSYEQYF. The CDR3 coding sequence is TGTGCCACCACAGGGAGCGGGAGCCTCTCCTACGAGCAGTACTTC.

On this clone: Other DNA sequences from this sample encode an identical CDR3 as well. The chain is built from TRBV9 and TRBJ2-5; D gene uncertain. V was pared by 0 bases and J by 2 bases, with 5 bases between. The length of the CDR3 is 13 residues. Germline lookup yields CDR1 SGDLS and CDR2 YYNGEE. The CDR3 protein is CASSVVEQETQYF. The DNA of the CDR3 is TGTGCCAGCAGCGTAGTAGAACAAGAGACCCAGTACTTC.

The V and J genes are TRBV7-4 and TRBJ1-5, with D perhaps matching TRBD1 (5 bases). The V and J ends lost 5 bases and 10 bases respectively, with 24 bases between them. This CDR3 is built from 16 residues. Germline-derived CDR1 and CDR2 are SGHVT and SQSDAQ. The CDR3 nucleotides are TGTGCCAGCAGCCCTAAAGGTCGACAGCTTCAAGGACCCCAGCATTTT. This codes for CASSPKGRQLQGPQHF.

The chain has TRBV27 and TRBJ1-1; 7 nucleotides agree with TRBD1. This CDR3 is 16 amino acids long. The germline gives CDR1 MNHEY, CDR2 SMNVEV (reference sequence). V was pared by 2 bases and J by 4 bases, with 10 bases of the junction left unmatched. In DNA, the CDR3 is TGTGCCAGCAGTTTAAAGCTGAGGGGGCGAGGCACTGAAGCTTTCTTT. Encoded protein: CASSLKLRGRGTEAFF.

About this clone: Other DNA sequences in the sample encode the same CDR3. The chain combines TRBV5-1 with TRBJ2-1, with D hard to call. The CDR3 loop spans 14 amino acids. The V gene's germline CDR1 is SGHRS and CDR2 YFSETQ. V was shortened by 2 bases and J by 0 bases, with 6 bases between the two germline ends. The CDR3 nucleotides are TGCGCCAGCAGCTTACAATCCTCCTACAATGAGCAGTTCTTC. It specifies CASSLQSSYNEQFF.

The V call is TRBV5-1, the J call TRBJ1-2, with TRBD1 matching over 12 bases. CDR3 length equals 15 residues. With V trimmed by 1 base and J by 7 bases, 5 bases remained unmatched. Germline assignment: CDR1 SGHRS and CDR2 YFSETQ. In DNA, the CDR3 is TGCGCCAGCAGCTTGTCAGGGACAGGGGGCCTTGGCTACACCTTC. Translated: CASSLSGTGGLGYTF.

The chain has TRBV10-2 and TRBJ1-1; D remains unclear. Germline CDR1 reads WSHSY; CDR2 reads SAAADI. CDR3 size: 11 residues. Trimming took off 8 bases at V and 4 bases at J, with 8 bases between the two ends. The CDR3 sequence is CASSRGTEAFF. The CDR3, as DNA: TGCGCCAGCTCCCGGGGCACTGAAGCTTTCTTT.

This chain links TRBV6-4 with TRBJ2-7; D is perhaps TRBD1 or TRBD2 (5 bases each). The CDR3 sequence is 13 residues long. CDR1 is MRHNA and CDR2 is SNTAGT in the germline V gene. DNA of the CDR3: TGTCCTGGGGCTGCGGGCCTACCCTACGAGCAGTACTTC. Amino acids: CPGAAGLPYEQYF.

This chain joins TRBV19 and TRBJ2-2; either TRBD1 or TRBD2 may fit D (5 bases each). Germline CDR1 reads LNHDA; CDR2 reads SQIVND (reference sequence). V gave up 9 bases and J gave up 5 bases, with 19 bases separating them. This CDR3 is built from 15 residues. In nucleotides, the CDR3 is TGTGCCAGAGCGGACCGGGACGGACCGACCGGGGAGCTGTTTTTT. It is translated as CARADRDGPTGELFF.

CDR3 in amino acids: CASRAGLAGSSYEQYF. The CDR3 region has the DNA TGTGCCAGCAGAGCCGGACTAGCGGGTAGCTCCTACGAGCAGTACTTC. This chain connects TRBV7-6 to TRBJ2-7; 11 positions match TRBD2. CDR1 SGHVS and CDR2 FNYEAQ come from the germline V gene. The CDR3 is 16 amino acids. V lost 6 bases to trimming and J lost 0 bases; unmatched junction nucleotides: 7. The full variable domain, completed using reference TRBV7-6 and TRBJ2-7, is GAGVSQSPRYKVTKRGQDVALRCDPISGHVSLYWYRQALGQGPEFLTYFNYEAQQDKSGLPNDRFSAERPEGSISTLTIQRTEQRDSAMYRCASRAGLAGSSYEQYFGPGTRLTVT.

The chain joins TRBV13 to TRBJ1-1, with D perhaps TRBD1 (5 bases). This CDR3 region has 17 residues. Trimming stripped 4 bases from V and 4 bases from J, with 22 bases between. Germline CDR1 reads PRHDT; CDR2 reads FYEKMQ (reference sequence). CDR3: CASSSPSEGLIFTEAFF. In nucleotides, the CDR3 is TGTGCCAGCAGCTCACCTAGTGAGGGGTTGATTTTCACTGAAGCTTTCTTT.

This sequence joins TRBV29-1 and TRBJ2-2; no reliable D call. The germline V and J ends were trimmed by 7 bases and 2 bases, with 14 bases remaining between them. Germline CDR1 is SQVTM and CDR2 is ANQGSEA. This CDR3 spans 14 amino acids. The CDR3 DNA follows: TGCAGCGCCGTGAAGAGTAGTAACACCGGGGAGCTGTTTTTT. It yields the protein CSAVKSSNTGELFF.

The chain combines TRBV30 with TRBJ1-2; D unclear. The V end lost 3 bases, the J end lost 0 bases, and 5 bases lay between the germline ends. The V gene's germline CDR1 is GTSNPN and CDR2 SVGIG (reference sequence). The CDR3 totals 12 residues. Here the CDR3 DNA reads TGTGCCTGGAGGGGCCCTAACTATGGCTACACCTTC. It encodes CAWRGPNYGYTF. Looking up the rest from reference TRBV30 and TRBJ1-2 gives the full variable domain: SQTIHQWPATLVQPVGSPLSLECTVEGTSNPNLYWYRQAAGRGLQLLFYSVGIGQISSEVPQNLSASRPQDRQFILSSKKLLLSDSGFYLCAWRGPNYGYTFGSGTRLTVV.

This chain uses TRBV6-1 with TRBJ2-3; 10 positions agree with TRBD2. Unmatched junction bases numbered 5, after V lost 7 bases and J lost 4 bases. Germline V gene sequence: CDR1 MNHNS, CDR2 SASEGT. The CDR3 is 14 residues long. The CDR3, as DNA: TGTGCCAGCACCAAAGCGGGAGGGCCAGATACGCAGTATTTT. Encoded protein: CASTKAGGPDTQYF.

Only one count was recorded for this clone. The chain is built from TRBV4-1 and TRBJ2-7, with 7 bases aligning to TRBD2. CDR3 length: 13 residues. The V gene end was trimmed by 0 bases and the J gene end by 11 bases; junction bases not matched to a gene: 7. CDR1 and CDR2 (germline): MGHRA, YSYEKL. CDR3 nucleotides: TGCGCCAGCAGCCAAGAGGGGGGGACCGTGGAGTACTTC. It codes for CASSQEGGTVEYF.